This is a list of T cell receptor beta chains from one sample in a study of PD-1 blockade in classical Hodgkin lymphoma. Assay used: immunoSEQ multiplex PCR; TCRdb lists only in-frame clones, some missing. The data show 20,000 to 30,000 clones, 81% seen once. Material: peripheral blood mononuclear cells (PBMCs), obtained before the second cycle of nivolumab. These receptors all stem from a human donor with classical Hodgkin lymphoma. Each CDR3 is given with its conserved first and last residue. The D gene is left open where the match is weak. Clone size is not always given. Where it is, it says once, few, many or a class for expanded clones.

j_call | cdr3_length | v_call | clone_size | d_call | cdr3_aa | cdr3_nt
TRBJ1-6 | 14 | TRBV19 | NA | NA | CASSIQGSKSPLHF | TGTGCCAGTAGTATACAGGGCTCGAAATCACCCCTCCACTTT
TRBJ1-1 | 12 | TRBV23-1 | once | NA | CASSPGSTEAFF | TGCGCCAGCAGCCCAGGGAGCACTGAAGCTTTCTTT
TRBJ1-5 | 16 | TRBV4-1 | NA | NA | CASSQALANSNQPQHF | TGCGCCAGCAGCCAAGCCTTAGCGAATAGCAATCAGCCCCAGCATTTT
TRBJ2-6 | 17 | TRBV5-4 | NA | NA | CASSLDVGGSGANVLTF | TGTGCCAGCAGCTTGGACGTCGGGGGCTCTGGGGCCAACGTCCTGACTTTC
TRBJ1-6 | 14 | TRBV5-1 | NA | NA | CASSLGGIVSPLHF | TGCGCCAGCAGCTTGGGAGGGATAGTATCACCCCTCCACTTT
TRBJ2-5 | 14 | TRBV5-1 | NA | NA | CASSGGHRQETQYF | TGCGCCAGCAGCGGGGGACACCGCCAAGAGACCCAGTACTTC
TRBJ1-3 | 15 | TRBV30 | NA | NA | CAWSVRAGSGNTIYF | TGTGCCTGGAGTGTACGGGCAGGCTCTGGAAACACCATATATTTT
TRBJ2-1 | 14 | TRBV5-4 | NA | NA | CASSLNTQGGEQFF | TGTGCCAGCAGCTTGAACACTCAGGGAGGTGAGCAGTTCTTC
TRBJ2-5 | 14 | TRBV30 | NA | TRBD1 | CAWSPRGRRETQYF | TGTGCCTGGAGTCCTAGGGGGCGGCGGGAGACCCAGTACTTC
TRBJ2-7 | 10 | TRBV2 | NA | NA | CASSDVEQYF | TGTGCCAGCAGTGATGTCGAGCAGTACTTC
TRBJ2-7 | 15 | TRBV27 | NA | TRBD1 | CASSRDRGSTYEQYF | TGTGCCAGCAGCCGCGACAGGGGGTCTACCTACGAGCAGTACTTC
TRBJ2-2 | 16 | TRBV5-1 | NA | TRBD2 | CAIRTPSGENTGELFF | TGCGCCATCCGCACCCCTAGCGGGGAGAACACCGGGGAGCTGTTTTTT
TRBJ2-5 | 12 | TRBV6-1 | NA | NA | CASEGNQETQYF | TGTGCCAGCGAGGGGAATCAAGAGACCCAGTACTTC
TRBJ1-1 | 15 | TRBV19 | NA | NA | CASSPPGTANTEAFF | TGTGCCAGTAGTCCGCCCGGGACGGCGAACACTGAAGCTTTCTTT
TRBJ1-1 | 14 | TRBV6-1 | NA | NA | CAGSALTVNTEAFF | TGTGCCGGCAGTGCTCTCACGGTGAACACTGAAGCTTTCTTT
TRBJ2-7 | 12 | TRBV28 | NA | NA | CASSLNGYEQYF | TGTGCCAGCAGTTTAAATGGCTACGAGCAGTACTTC
TRBJ2-5 | 14 | TRBV6-5 | NA | NA | CASSFWGGGETQYF | TGTGCCAGCAGTTTCTGGGGTGGGGGAGAGACCCAGTACTTC
TRBJ1-1 | 16 | TRBV7-9 | NA | NA | CASSPPSPGINTEAFF | TGTGCCAGCAGCCCACCGTCTCCGGGGATCAACACTGAAGCTTTCTTT
TRBJ2-1 | 16 | TRBV9 | NA | TRBD2 | CASSGYSGEREDEQFF | TGTGCCAGCAGCGGATATAGCGGGGAGCGGGAGGATGAGCAGTTCTTC
TRBJ2-3 | 13 | TRBV28 | few | TRBD2 | CASSSPQRESKYF | TGTGCCAGCAGTTCCCCTCAGCGGGAGAGCAAGTATTTT
TRBJ2-7 | 12 | TRBV28 | NA | NA | CASRQGFYEQYF | TGTGCCAGCAGACAGGGTTTTTACGAGCAGTACTTC
TRBJ1-5 | 19 | TRBV4-1 | NA | NA | CASSHLVMVSGVRNQPQHF | TGCGCCAGCAGCCACCTCGTTATGGTTTCGGGTGTAAGAAATCAGCCCCAGCATTTT
TRBJ2-7 | 15 | TRBV5-1 | NA | NA | CASSLDPDRAGEQYF | TGCGCCAGCAGCTTGGATCCAGATCGCGCGGGCGAGCAGTACTTC
TRBJ2-3 | 12 | TRBV7-9 | NA | NA | CASSLITDTQYF | TGTGCCAGCAGCTTAATCACAGATACGCAGTATTTT
TRBJ2-7 | 14 | TRBV9 | NA | NA | CASSVKGGQLEQYF | TGTGCCAGCAGCGTTAAGGGGGGGCAGCTCGAGCAGTACTTC
TRBJ1-2 | 14 | TRBV6-5 | NA | TRBD1 | CASKSRDRGLGYTF | TGTGCCAGCAAATCCCGGGACAGGGGGCTTGGCTACACCTTC
TRBJ2-7 | 13 | TRBV6-6 | NA | TRBD2 | CASSPGGTYEQYF | TGTGCCAGCAGTCCCGGGGGGACCTACGAGCAGTACTTC
TRBJ2-1 | 14 | TRBV5-1 | NA | NA | CASSLAPGLNEQFF | TGCGCCAGCAGCTTGGCCCCGGGGCTCAATGAGCAGTTCTTC
TRBJ1-2 | 14 | TRBV7-2 | NA | NA | CASSSLAGIYGPGF | TGTGCCAGCAGCTCTCTGGCGGGTATATATGGGCCAGGCTTC
TRBJ2-1 | 17 | TRBV5-4 | NA | TRBD2 | CAGSPESGLAGENEQFF | TGTGCCGGCAGCCCGGAGAGCGGACTAGCGGGGGAAAATGAGCAGTTCTTC
TRBJ2-7 | 16 | TRBV7-9 | NA | TRBD2 | CASSPTGGGPLYEQYF | TGTGCCAGCAGCCCCACCGGGGGGGGCCCGTTATACGAGCAGTACTTC
TRBJ2-2 | 18 | TRBV11-3 | NA | TRBD2 | CASSLGKLAGGNTGELFF | TGTGCCAGCAGCTTAGGGAAACTAGCGGGGGGGAACACCGGGGAGCTGTTTTTT
TRBJ1-2 | 16 | TRBV7-9 | few | TRBD1 | CASSSSRGSGNYGYTF | TGTGCCAGCAGCTCTTCCAGGGGGAGCGGAAACTATGGCTACACCTTC
TRBJ2-1 | 16 | TRBV27 | few | TRBD2 | CASSEGRLAGINEQFF | TGTGCCAGCAGTGAAGGCAGACTAGCGGGAATCAATGAGCAGTTCTTC
TRBJ2-2 | 12 | TRBV5-6 | NA | NA | CASSPGTRGLVF | TGTGCCAGCAGCCCTGGTACCCGGGGCCTGGTTTTT
TRBJ2-6 | 16 | TRBV5-6 | NA | TRBD1 | CASSLNRGLGANVLTF | TGTGCCAGCAGCTTGAACAGGGGGCTTGGGGCCAACGTCCTGACTTTC
TRBJ2-6 | 16 | TRBV5-6 | NA | NA | CASSLGSRSGANVLTF | TGTGCCAGCAGCTTGGGGAGTCGCTCTGGGGCCAACGTCCTGACTTTC
TRBJ2-4 | 11 | TRBV2 | NA | NA | CASSERNIQYF | TGTGCCAGCAGTGAAAGGAACATTCAGTACTTC
TRBJ1-5 | 17 | TRBV7-2 | once | TRBD1 | CASSRTGKNIGNQPQHF | TGTGCCAGCAGCCGGACAGGGAAGAATATAGGCAATCAGCCCCAGCATTTT
TRBJ2-1 | 13 | TRBV11-1 | NA | NA | CASSLAGRDEQFF | TGTGCCAGCAGCTTAGCAGGGAGAGATGAGCAGTTCTTC
TRBJ2-7 | 13 | TRBV28 | NA | NA | CASSFLLGSEQYF | TGTGCCAGCTCGTTCCTGTTGGGGAGTGAGCAGTACTTC
TRBJ1-3 | 15 | TRBV29-1 | NA | NA | CSTLGGEGAPNTIYF | TGCAGCACCCTGGGGGGAGAAGGGGCTCCGAACACCATATATTTT
TRBJ2-3 | 12 | TRBV29-1 | once | NA | CSVEDYSGRQYF | TGCAGCGTTGAAGATTACTCGGGAAGGCAGTATTTT
TRBJ1-5 | 17 | TRBV9 | NA | TRBD1 | CASSVGPDRGSDQPQHF | TGTGCCAGCAGCGTAGGCCCTGACAGGGGGTCTGATCAGCCCCAGCATTTT
TRBJ2-6 | 19 | TRBV9 | NA | TRBD2 | CASSVTGGGATTGANVLTF | TGTGCCAGCAGCGTAACGGGCGGGGGTGCCACCACGGGGGCCAACGTCCTGACTTTC
TRBJ2-7 | 15 | TRBV21-1 | NA | NA | CASSKVDRDTYEQYF | TGTGCCAGCAGCAAAGTCGACAGGGACACCTACGAGCAGTACTTC
TRBJ1-5 | 13 | TRBV28 | NA | NA | CASRTGIVQPQHF | TGTGCCAGCAGAACAGGGATAGTCCAGCCCCAGCATTTT
TRBJ2-7 | 15 | TRBV4-1 | once | NA | CASSQEERTFYEQYF | TGCGCCAGCAGCCAAGAGGAACGGACCTTCTACGAGCAGTACTTC
TRBJ1-5 | 16 | TRBV19 | NA | NA | CASSIERGLGNQPQHF | TGTGCCAGTAGTATTGAAAGGGGTTTGGGGAATCAGCCCCAGCATTTT
TRBJ2-5 | 15 | TRBV5-1 | few | NA | CASSPRGGLAETQYF | TGCGCCAGCAGCCCGCGTGGTGGCTTAGCGGAGACCCAGTACTTC
TRBJ1-4 | 15 | TRBV6-1 | NA | NA | CASSEARGGVEKLFF | TGTGCCAGCAGTGAAGCCAGGGGAGGAGTGGAAAAACTGTTTTTT
TRBJ1-3 | 17 | TRBV5-1 | NA | NA | CASSLGAEMSSGNTIYF | TGCGCCAGCAGCTTGGGGGCAGAAATGAGCTCTGGAAACACCATATATTTT
TRBJ2-7 | 12 | TRBV7-9 | NA | NA | CASSQDSYEQYF | TGTGCCAGCAGCCAAGACAGCTACGAGCAGTACTTC
TRBJ1-4 | 15 | TRBV11-2 | few | NA | CASSLARQPNEKLFF | TGTGCCAGCAGCTTAGCGCGGCAGCCGAATGAAAAACTGTTTTTT
TRBJ1-4 | 11 | TRBV6-5 | few | TRBD1 | CATRQGRKLFF | TGTGCCACTCGACAGGGTCGAAAACTGTTTTTT
TRBJ1-5 | 16 | TRBV15 | NA | NA | CATSLRRPGVGGTQHF | TGTGCCACCAGCCTTCGGCGACCCGGAGTCGGCGGGACCCAGCATTTT
TRBJ2-2 | 13 | TRBV28 | NA | NA | CASSLLSTWELFF | TGTGCCAGCAGTTTACTATCCACGTGGGAGCTGTTTTTT
TRBJ2-7 | 16 | TRBV27 | NA | TRBD1 | CASQSRGGTGSYEQYF | TGTGCCAGCCAATCCCGTGGGGGGACAGGGTCCTACGAGCAGTACTTC
TRBJ2-2 | 14 | TRBV6-6 | NA | NA | CASSPGHGNGELFF | TGTGCCAGCAGTCCGGGACACGGCAACGGGGAGCTGTTTTTT
TRBJ2-7 | 14 | TRBV7-9 | NA | NA | CASSLGRVPYEQYF | TGTGCCAGCAGCTTAGGCCGGGTACCCTACGAGCAGTACTTC